This is a list of T cell receptor beta chains from one sample in a study of shared clonotypes between healthy human individuals. This table comes from immunoSEQ multiplex PCR, and its TCRdb copy is limited to in-frame clones, with some not included. This table has millions of clones, 85% to 95% appearing once. The sequencing sample was made of naive CD4+ T cells sorted from blood. Every receptor here comes from a man aged 18 to 35 in good health. Both conserved end residues are part of each CDR3. A D gene is named only where the DNA matches it firmly. Size is stated for part of the rows, as once, few or many counts, or as a class when the clone is expanded.

clone size: -; V gene: TRBV7-2; D gene: TRBD2; J gene: TRBJ2-3; CDR3 protein: CASSRSGRGTDTQYF; CDR3 DNA: TGTGCCAGCAGCCGTAGCGGGAGGGGCACAGATACGCAGTATTTT
clone size: -; V gene: TRBV30; D gene: -; J gene: TRBJ2-5; CDR3 protein: CACGPEGGMGKTQYF; CDR3 DNA: TGTGCCTGCGGACCCGAAGGGGGTATGGGGAAGACCCAGTACTTC
clone size: -; V gene: TRBV6-1; D gene: -; J gene: TRBJ1-5; CDR3 protein: CASSLAQGSNQPQHF; CDR3 DNA: TGTGCCAGCAGCCTAGCGCAGGGGAGCAATCAGCCCCAGCATTTT
clone size: -; V gene: TRBV29-1; D gene: TRBD1; J gene: TRBJ2-7; CDR3 protein: CSVGTGPSYEQYF; CDR3 DNA: TGCAGCGTTGGGACAGGTCCCTCCTACGAGCAGTACTTC
clone size: -; V gene: TRBV6-5; D gene: -; J gene: TRBJ1-3; CDR3 protein: CASSYQSNSGNTIYF; CDR3 DNA: TGTGCCAGCAGTTACCAGTCAAACTCTGGAAACACCATATATTTT
clone size: -; V gene: TRBV11-2; D gene: TRBD2; J gene: TRBJ2-7; CDR3 protein: CASSLSGSGGGEQYF; CDR3 DNA: TGTGCCAGCAGCTTATCCGGGAGCGGGGGTGGCGAGCAGTACTTC
clone size: -; V gene: TRBV4-1; D gene: TRBD2; J gene: TRBJ2-1; CDR3 protein: CASSQQLAGGYEQFF; CDR3 DNA: TGCGCCAGCAGCCAACAGCTAGCGGGGGGTTATGAGCAGTTCTTC
clone size: -; V gene: TRBV15; D gene: TRBD2; J gene: TRBJ2-1; CDR3 protein: CATSRGTSAIYNEQFF; CDR3 DNA: TGTGCCACCAGCAGGGGGACTAGCGCCATCTACAATGAGCAGTTCTTC
clone size: -; V gene: TRBV4-1; D gene: TRBD2; J gene: TRBJ2-3; CDR3 protein: CASSQLPPLAGVTDTQYF; CDR3 DNA: TGCGCCAGCAGCCAGCTCCCCCCCTTAGCGGGAGTTACAGATACGCAGTATTTT
clone size: -; V gene: TRBV6-1; D gene: TRBD1; J gene: TRBJ1-3; CDR3 protein: CASIGQGGSGNTIYF; CDR3 DNA: TGTGCCAGCATCGGACAGGGGGGCTCTGGAAACACCATATATTTT
clone size: -; V gene: TRBV18; D gene: TRBD1; J gene: TRBJ2-7; CDR3 protein: CASSPEQGANEQYF; CDR3 DNA: TGTGCCAGCTCACCGGAGCAGGGGGCTAACGAGCAGTACTTC
clone size: -; V gene: TRBV4-1; D gene: TRBD2; J gene: TRBJ2-1; CDR3 protein: CASSQDPSLAGVRLEQFF; CDR3 DNA: TGCGCCAGCAGCCAAGACCCGTCTCTAGCGGGAGTTCGGCTTGAGCAGTTCTTC
clone size: -; V gene: TRBV28; D gene: -; J gene: TRBJ1-2; CDR3 protein: CASSSGPQTGYTF; CDR3 DNA: TGTGCCAGCAGTTCAGGGCCCCAGACTGGCTACACCTTC
clone size: -; V gene: TRBV14; D gene: -; J gene: TRBJ2-1; CDR3 protein: CASSQPPYNEQFF; CDR3 DNA: TGTGCCAGCAGCCAGCCGCCTTACAATGAGCAGTTCTTC
clone size: once; V gene: TRBV5-4; D gene: TRBD2; J gene: TRBJ2-3; CDR3 protein: CASSFSGGITDTQYF; CDR3 DNA: TGTGCCAGCAGCTTTAGCGGGGGGATAACAGATACGCAGTATTTT
clone size: -; V gene: TRBV10-2; D gene: -; J gene: TRBJ1-3; CDR3 protein: CASSAEGPGNTIYF; CDR3 DNA: TGCGCCAGCAGTGCCGAGGGGCCTGGAAACACCATATATTTT
clone size: once; V gene: TRBV30; D gene: -; J gene: TRBJ1-4; CDR3 protein: CAWSVDRSGSEKLFF; CDR3 DNA: TGTGCCTGGAGTGTAGATAGGTCAGGGAGTGAAAAACTGTTTTTT
clone size: -; V gene: TRBV6-5; D gene: TRBD1; J gene: TRBJ2-7; CDR3 protein: CATRTGPYEQYF; CDR3 DNA: TGTGCCACCCGGACAGGGCCCTACGAGCAGTACTTC
clone size: -; V gene: TRBV10-3; D gene: TRBD1; J gene: TRBJ1-6; CDR3 protein: CATATGGTNNSPLHF; CDR3 DNA: TGTGCCACCGCGACAGGGGGTACTAATAATTCACCCCTCCACTTT
clone size: -; V gene: TRBV25-1; D gene: -; J gene: TRBJ1-2; CDR3 protein: CASSESGGTGGYTF; CDR3 DNA: TGTGCCAGCAGTGAATCCGGGGGAACGGGAGGCTACACCTTC
clone size: -; V gene: TRBV6-1; D gene: -; J gene: TRBJ2-5; CDR3 protein: CASTIFQGGQETQYF; CDR3 DNA: TGTGCCAGCACCATCTTCCAGGGAGGACAAGAGACCCAGTACTTC
clone size: once; V gene: TRBV30; D gene: TRBD1; J gene: TRBJ1-5; CDR3 protein: CAWSSGQGAQVGQPQHF; CDR3 DNA: TGTGCCTGGAGTTCGGGACAGGGGGCGCAAGTAGGCCAGCCCCAGCATTTT
clone size: -; V gene: TRBV5-1; D gene: -; J gene: TRBJ2-3; CDR3 protein: CASSLAGDTQYF; CDR3 DNA: TGCGCCAGCAGCTTGGCGGGAGATACGCAGTATTTT
clone size: -; V gene: TRBV19; D gene: -; J gene: TRBJ1-6; CDR3 protein: CASKEGDYNSPLHF; CDR3 DNA: TGTGCCAGTAAAGAAGGGGATTATAATTCACCCCTCCACTTT
clone size: -; V gene: TRBV9; D gene: -; J gene: TRBJ2-1; CDR3 protein: CASSGRLGSPIEQFF; CDR3 DNA: TGTGCCAGCAGCGGGCGCCTTGGGAGTCCTATTGAGCAGTTCTTC
clone size: -; V gene: TRBV6-1; D gene: TRBD1; J gene: TRBJ2-7; CDR3 protein: CASSGRQGRDEQYF; CDR3 DNA: TGTGCCAGCAGTGGTAGACAGGGTCGCGACGAGCAGTACTTC
clone size: -; V gene: TRBV9; D gene: -; J gene: TRBJ2-3; CDR3 protein: CASSVGGPGTDTQYF; CDR3 DNA: TGTGCCAGCAGCGTCGGGGGGCCGGGCACAGATACGCAGTATTTT